The source of this TCR beta chain is a study of T cell responses to AZD1222 COVID-19 vaccine. V lost 2 bases and J 6 bases, leaving 14 bases between the germline ends. The CDR3 runs to 14 residues. Looked up from germline, CDR1 is SGHNT and CDR2 is YYREEE (reference sequence). TCRdb's copy holds only in-frame clones and misses some; the assay was immunoSEQ multiplex PCR. This sample has roughly 150,000 clones; around 89% occur once, and the top ten carry 2.2%. Sequenced here: peripheral blood, sampled on day 0 of AZD1222 vaccination. The chain joins TRBV5-4 to TRBJ2-5; D is possibly TRBD1 or TRBD2 (5 bases each). This sequence was found in an adult in good health. This chain's CDR3 is CASSFDGKGQTQYF. CDR3 bases: TGTGCCAGCAGCTTCGACGGGAAGGGACAGACCCAGTACTTC.